Below, 5 T cell receptor beta chains from the same sample are listed, as sequenced in a study of blood T cell repertoires in COVID-19 (dated by TCRdb to 2020 to 2021). Library preparation employed the immunoSEQ multiplex PCR assay. TCRdb obtained this table from immuneACCESS and retained in-frame rearrangements with V and J assigned. These tables miss some clones; where compared with another copy, unresolved V genes account for less than half of the shortfall, and the remainder is unexplained. Counted in this sample were fewer than 350,000 clones; about 82% of them appeared once. The ten largest clones add up to around 4.5% of the sample. The sample taken for sequencing was peripheral blood. The receptor source for this set is a woman aged 45-65 years with active or convalescent COVID-19.

The chain carries TRBV13 and TRBJ1-2, with a weak D call TRBD1 (6 bases). The CDR3 covers 16 residues. The germline V gene encodes CDR1 PRHDT and CDR2 FYEKMQ (reference sequence). Trimming left V 0 bases short and J 3 bases short, with 14 bases between. The DNA of the CDR3 is TGTGCCAGCAGCTTAGGCCTCCAGGGGTGGGACTATGGCTACACCTTC. Its translation is CASSLGLQGWDYGYTF. The full variable domain, with the rest looked up from reference TRBV13 and TRBJ1-2, is AAGVIQSPRHLIKEKRETATLKCYPIPRHDTVYWYQQGPGQDPQFLISFYEKMQSDKGSIPDRFSAQQFSDYHSELNMSSLELGDSALYFCASSLGLQGWDYGYTFGSGTRLTVV.

The J gene is TRBJ2-1, the V gene TRBV15; TRBD1 might be the D (5 bases). Per the germline V gene, CDR1 is LNHNV and CDR2 is YYDKDF (reference sequence). V gave up 0 bases and J gave up 5 bases, with 8 bases separating them. CDR3 length: 14 residues. The CDR3, as DNA: TGTGCCACCAGCAGAGATGGGGCTAACAATGAGCAGTTCTTC. It specifies CATSRDGANNEQFF.

The CDR3 DNA sequence: TGTGCCAGCAGCTCCCTAGCGGGTGCCACAGATACGCAGTATTTT. Protein sequence: CASSSLAGATDTQYF. The rearrangement joins TRBV7-3 to TRBJ2-3, with 8 bases fitting TRBD2. The CDR3 is 15 amino acids. Per the germline V gene, CDR1 is SGHTA and CDR2 is FQGTGA. Trimming cost V 4 bases and J 2 bases; bases outside gene matches: 5.

This clone was seen just once. V gene TRBV5-1 combines with J gene TRBJ1-3, with a possible D match to TRBD1 (5 bases). This CDR3 region has 18 residues. The germline gives CDR1 SGHRS, CDR2 YFSETQ. Trimming removed 0 bases at V and 0 bases at J, with 16 bases between. The CDR3 is CASSLGRAGVDSGNTIYF. CDR3 DNA sequence: TGCGCCAGCAGCTTGGGTCGAGCGGGGGTGGACTCTGGAAACACCATATATTTT.

The gene calls are TRBV5-4 and TRBJ2-1; D is perhaps TRBD2 (5 bases). Germline loops: CDR1 SGHNT, CDR2 YYREEE (reference sequence). This CDR3 is 12 amino acids long. With 0 bases removed from V and 12 bases from J, the gap between germline ends came to 10 bases. CDR3 DNA sequence: TGTGCCAGCAGCTTGGCACCGGAGGCGCAGTTCTTC. Its protein product is CASSLAPEAQFF.